The rows below give T cell receptor beta chains drawn from one sample of a study of shared clonotypes between healthy human individuals. Data came from immunoSEQ multiplex PCR; TCRdb stores just in-frame clones and leaves some out. Among 2 million to 2.5 million clones listed, 93% were seen once. Sequenced: naive CD4+ T cells from PBMCs. Receptors were obtained from a man between 18 and 29 years old in good health. Some clones in this sample may be carry-over from other donors' samples. Each CDR3 is given without its conserved first and last residue. A D gene is named only where the DNA matches it firmly.

j_gene: TRBJ1-4; v_gene: TRBV2; d_gene: -; CDR3aa: ASSDMAAKAATNEKLF
j_gene: TRBJ1-3; v_gene: TRBV7-8; d_gene: TRBD1; CDR3aa: ASSLAGTGKGTIY
j_gene: TRBJ1-2; v_gene: TRBV5-4; d_gene: TRBD1; CDR3aa: ASSSGGQPNYGYT
j_gene: TRBJ2-7; v_gene: TRBV2; d_gene: TRBD1; CDR3aa: ASSVLRQGGSYEQY
j_gene: TRBJ2-1; v_gene: TRBV4-1; d_gene: TRBD2; CDR3aa: ASSQGLAGGNEQF
j_gene: TRBJ2-7; v_gene: TRBV2; d_gene: -; CDR3aa: ASSPSSYEQY
j_gene: TRBJ2-5; v_gene: TRBV28; d_gene: -; CDR3aa: ASIEVGSETQY
j_gene: TRBJ2-3; v_gene: TRBV2; d_gene: TRBD1; CDR3aa: ASSLTGEDTQY
j_gene: TRBJ2-5; v_gene: TRBV19; d_gene: -; CDR3aa: ASTPSPSLGETQY
j_gene: TRBJ2-5; v_gene: TRBV9; d_gene: -; CDR3aa: ASSVGLEFTETQY
j_gene: TRBJ1-4; v_gene: TRBV27; d_gene: -; CDR3aa: ASTNRAPNEKLF
j_gene: TRBJ2-7; v_gene: TRBV20-1; d_gene: -; CDR3aa: SAGLPYEQY
j_gene: TRBJ2-3; v_gene: TRBV28; d_gene: TRBD2; CDR3aa: ASSSGGVGTDTQY
j_gene: TRBJ2-5; v_gene: TRBV7-9; d_gene: -; CDR3aa: ASSYAGSETQY
j_gene: TRBJ2-1; v_gene: TRBV27; d_gene: TRBD2; CDR3aa: ASSSGLAASYNEQF
j_gene: TRBJ2-5; v_gene: TRBV11-2; d_gene: TRBD2; CDR3aa: ASSSEREGRKTQY
j_gene: TRBJ2-2; v_gene: TRBV7-3; d_gene: -; CDR3aa: ASSHAPGRMNTGELF
j_gene: TRBJ1-1; v_gene: TRBV29-1; d_gene: -; CDR3aa: SVARGSGTEAF
j_gene: TRBJ1-1; v_gene: TRBV2; d_gene: -; CDR3aa: ASSEKGTTEAF
j_gene: TRBJ2-7; v_gene: TRBV28; d_gene: -; CDR3aa: ASSLAAGASYEQY
j_gene: TRBJ1-2; v_gene: TRBV11-2; d_gene: -; CDR3aa: ASSLDGRNYGYT
j_gene: TRBJ1-1; v_gene: TRBV28; d_gene: TRBD1; CDR3aa: ASSLDDRAIAF
j_gene: TRBJ2-6; v_gene: TRBV11-2; d_gene: -; CDR3aa: ASRPGANVLT
j_gene: TRBJ1-2; v_gene: TRBV28; d_gene: TRBD1; CDR3aa: ASSYPGEGAPDYGYT
j_gene: TRBJ2-3; v_gene: TRBV4-3; d_gene: -; CDR3aa: ASRNQGADTQY
j_gene: TRBJ2-3; v_gene: TRBV9; d_gene: -; CDR3aa: ASSPNSITQY
j_gene: TRBJ2-3; v_gene: TRBV11-2; d_gene: TRBD2; CDR3aa: ASRASGPSTDTQY
j_gene: TRBJ1-1; v_gene: TRBV6-1; d_gene: -; CDR3aa: ATSGQMNTEAF
j_gene: TRBJ2-7; v_gene: TRBV6-1; d_gene: TRBD1; CDR3aa: ASQTGAAYEQY
j_gene: TRBJ2-7; v_gene: TRBV5-1; d_gene: TRBD2; CDR3aa: ASSLGLAGVWEQY
j_gene: TRBJ2-2; v_gene: TRBV5-1; d_gene: -; CDR3aa: ASSLAPEGELF
j_gene: TRBJ2-1; v_gene: TRBV6-5; d_gene: -; CDR3aa: ASRGTLRNEQF
j_gene: TRBJ2-7; v_gene: TRBV6-5; d_gene: -; CDR3aa: ASRPVQGGSYEQY
j_gene: TRBJ1-2; v_gene: TRBV10-3; d_gene: TRBD1; CDR3aa: ATNRGLSDYGYT
j_gene: TRBJ2-7; v_gene: TRBV6-6; d_gene: TRBD1; CDR3aa: ASSLDRGRLYEQY
j_gene: TRBJ1-2; v_gene: TRBV7-3; d_gene: TRBD1; CDR3aa: ASSPQGGKGGYT
j_gene: TRBJ2-5; v_gene: TRBV28; d_gene: -; CDR3aa: ASGPGPRPTQY
j_gene: TRBJ2-3; v_gene: TRBV19; d_gene: -; CDR3aa: ASSKIDSPGTDTQY
j_gene: TRBJ2-3; v_gene: TRBV27; d_gene: -; CDR3aa: ASSFGSTDTQY
j_gene: TRBJ1-4; v_gene: TRBV20-1; d_gene: -; CDR3aa: SARGEKLF
j_gene: TRBJ2-1; v_gene: TRBV12-5; d_gene: TRBD2; CDR3aa: ASGLAGTSGYNEQF
j_gene: TRBJ2-2; v_gene: TRBV5-8; d_gene: TRBD2; CDR3aa: ASSVGGVTTGELF
j_gene: TRBJ2-7; v_gene: TRBV27; d_gene: TRBD1; CDR3aa: ASSAKDRGLYEQY
j_gene: TRBJ2-3; v_gene: TRBV5-1; d_gene: TRBD2; CDR3aa: ASTLAGSTDTQY
j_gene: TRBJ2-7; v_gene: TRBV28; d_gene: -; CDR3aa: ASSPTLYEQY
j_gene: TRBJ2-5; v_gene: TRBV5-4; d_gene: -; CDR3aa: ASSRGGGRETQY
j_gene: TRBJ2-3; v_gene: TRBV7-3; d_gene: TRBD2; CDR3aa: ASSFTNSGSPPDTQY
j_gene: TRBJ2-2; v_gene: TRBV6-6; d_gene: -; CDR3aa: ASSTGSTGELF
j_gene: TRBJ2-1; v_gene: TRBV29-1; d_gene: TRBD2; CDR3aa: SVARRLAGDVGEQF
j_gene: TRBJ2-1; v_gene: TRBV5-4; d_gene: -; CDR3aa: ASRRTAGDNEQF
j_gene: TRBJ1-4; v_gene: TRBV12-1; d_gene: -; CDR3aa: ASSSLREGLNEKLF
j_gene: TRBJ1-5; v_gene: TRBV28; d_gene: -; CDR3aa: ASKEGILNLGQPQH
j_gene: TRBJ1-6; v_gene: TRBV30; d_gene: -; CDR3aa: ASAGVYNSPLH
j_gene: TRBJ2-2; v_gene: TRBV10-1; d_gene: -; CDR3aa: ASSETGTRPNTGELF
j_gene: TRBJ2-7; v_gene: TRBV5-1; d_gene: -; CDR3aa: ASSFQDGSYEQY
j_gene: TRBJ2-7; v_gene: TRBV6-1; d_gene: -; CDR3aa: AVRDRTQYEQY
j_gene: TRBJ2-1; v_gene: TRBV6-6; d_gene: TRBD1; CDR3aa: ASSFPGQGASEQF